Below are 5 T cell receptor beta chains sequenced from a single sample in a study of blood T cell repertoires in COVID-19. Libraries were prepared by immunoSEQ multiplex PCR; TCRdb keeps only in-frame clonotypes and omits some of them. The sample includes around 100,000 clones, more than 75% seen only once; the top ten take 5% to 8%. Source material: peripheral blood. The receptors shown here come from a human donor in a cohort sampled during active COVID-19.

CDR3 sequence reads: CASSLGMGQKAYEQYF. The DNA for the CDR3 is TGCGCCAGCAGCTTGGGCATGGGACAAAAAGCCTACGAGCAGTACTTC. The chain recombines TRBV5-1 with TRBJ2-7; TRBD1 might be the D (6 bases). Germline V gives CDR1 SGHRS, CDR2 YFSETQ. CDR3 length equals 16 residues. Trimming pared 0 bases from V and 2 bases from J, leaving 15 bases between.

The V call is TRBV5-1, the J call TRBJ2-2, with D perhaps matching TRBD1 (6 bases). V shed 0 bases and J shed 1 base, with 7 bases lying between them. The germline V gene encodes CDR1 SGHRS and CDR2 YFSETQ. The CDR3 extends over 15 amino acids. The CDR3 coding sequence is TGCGCCAGCAGCTTGGCAGGGGTGAACACCGGGGAGCTGTTTTTT. This codes for CASSLAGVNTGELFF.

This chain connects TRBV27 to TRBJ1-5; 9 nucleotides line up with TRBD1. J gave up 1 base and V 6 bases, and 7 bases lay outside the gene matches. This CDR3 region has 16 residues. The germline V gene encodes CDR1 MNHEY and CDR2 SMNVEV (reference sequence). The CDR3 DNA reads TGTGCCAGCAGGATGACAGGGGGGAACAGCAATCAGCCCCAGCATTTT. This encodes CASRMTGGNSNQPQHF.

V is TRBV10-3 and J is TRBJ2-7; 10 bases are a match to TRBD1. Germline V lookup: CDR1 ENHRY, CDR2 SYGVKD. Trimming took 10 bases from V and 7 from J; bases not matched to a gene: 7. The CDR3 totals 12 residues. The CDR3 DNA sequence: TGTGCCAACGGACAGGGGGTGGAAGAGCAGTACTTC. Translated: CANGQGVEEQYF.

CDR3: CATSDPNPRSSYNEQFF. The CDR3 nucleotides are TGTGCCACCAGTGACCCTAACCCGAGGAGCTCCTACAATGAGCAGTTCTTC. The chain carries TRBV24-1 and TRBJ2-1; D is uncertain. The CDR3 has 17 residues. With 4 bases removed from V and 0 bases from J, the gap between germline ends came to 15 bases. CDR1 is KGHDR and CDR2 is SFDVKD in the germline V gene.